The sequence of this T cell receptor beta chain was determined in a study of shared clonotypes between healthy human individuals. Trimming cost V 8 bases and J 2 bases; bases outside gene matches: 8. The germline CDR1 and CDR2 sequences are SGHRS and YFSETQ. The CDR3 totals 14 residues. Whole-study results and caveats: Rarefaction showed sorted-subset sequencing was incomplete despite large depth.

With respect to this clone: The antigen is unknown. The same CDR3 is also encoded by other DNA sequences in this sample.

TCRdb's table, derived via immunoSEQ multiplex PCR, lists solely in-frame clones and lacks some. The sample contains a few million clones, approximately 92% of which appear only once. Sequencing used naive CD4+ T cells sorted from blood. Regarding subset: CD45RA+ positively selected. V and J are TRBV5-1 and TRBJ2-7; 9 nucleotides agree with TRBD1. The clonotype was recovered from a young man in good health. The CDR3 sequence is CASSGGQGAYEQYF. CDR3 bases: TGCGCCAGTTCGGGGGGACAGGGAGCCTACGAGCAGTACTTC.